The rows below give T cell receptor beta chains drawn from one sample of a study of T cell repertoires in cytomegalovirus infection. TCRdb re-derived calls from the reads in MiXCR, one entry per CDR3 protein. The table records just over 300,000 distinct CDR3 sequences, around a sixth of them present only once. The sequencing input was PBMCs. All receptors come from a human donor in good health (CMV status not recorded). Some clones in this sample may be carry-over from other donors' samples. CDR3s include the opening cysteine and the closing phenylalanine or tryptophan. The D gene is left open where the match is weak. Size is stated for part of the rows, as once, few or many counts, or as a class when the clone is expanded.

clone_size | j_call | d_call | v_call | cdr3_nt | cdr3_aa
many | TRBJ2-5 | TRBD1 | TRBV7-2 | TGTGCCAGCAGCGTGGACAGGGGATGGACCCAGTACTTC | CASSVDRGWTQYF
few | TRBJ1-1 | . | TRBV6-5 | TGTGCCAGCAGTTACGGGGGGAAGGAAGCTTTCTTT | CASSYGGKEAFF
few | TRBJ1-2 | TRBD1 | TRBV12-3/TRBV12-4 | TGTGCCAGCAGTTTAGCATCAGGGGGTGGCTACACCTTC | CASSLASGGGYTF
. | TRBJ1-6 | . | TRBV7-2 | TGTGCCAGCTCAGACCGGGACATTTTTTTAGATTCACCCCTCCACTTT | CASSDRDIFLDSPLHF
. | TRBJ2-2 | . | TRBV19 | TGTGCCAGCGTGACAGCGAACACCGGGGAGCTGTTTTTT | CASVTANTGELFF
many | TRBJ2-7 | . | TRBV28 | TGTGCCAGCACTAACCCAGGGATCCCCTACGAGCAGTACTTC | CASTNPGIPYEQYF
once | TRBJ2-1 | . | TRBV13 | TGTGCCAGCAGCTTAGGCCGCCCTGAGCGGAATGAGCAGTTCTTC | CASSLGRPERNEQFF
many | TRBJ1-1 | . | TRBV12-3/TRBV12-4 | TGTGCCAGCAGAAAAGAACAGGGAGTAAGAGCTTTCTTT | CASRKEQGVRAFF
few | TRBJ2-2 | . | TRBV7-9 | TGTGCCAGCAGCTTATTTTGGTCTAGCAACGGGGAGCTGTTTTTT | CASSLFWSSNGELFF
. | TRBJ1-1 | . | TRBV3-1 | TGTGCCAGCAGCCAAGCGGGGGCAGGCAACGCTGAAGCTTTCTTT | CASSQAGAGNAEAFF
. | TRBJ1-2 | . | TRBV20-1 | TGCAGTGCTAAAAGCGGACGGTTTAACTATGGCTACACCTTC | CSAKSGRFNYGYTF
few | TRBJ1-1 | . | TRBV7-2 | TGTGCCAGCAGCTCCCCCGGGTCCGCGAGGACTGAAGCTTTCTTT | CASSSPGSARTEAFF
. | TRBJ1-1 | TRBD1 | TRBV20-1 | TGCAGTGCTAGGGGACAGAGTGGGAACACTGAAGCTTTCTTT | CSARGQSGNTEAFF
. | TRBJ1-2 | TRBD1 | TRBV27 | TGTGCCAGCAGTTTAGGGACAGGGGCATCGTGGGGCTACACCTTC | CASSLGTGASWGYTF
many | TRBJ1-2 | TRBD1 | TRBV4-3 | TGCGCCAGCAGCCGGGCGTCGCACCGCACAGGGGGCTATGGCTACACCTTC | CASSRASHRTGGYGYTF
few | TRBJ1-4 | . | TRBV5-1 | TGCGCCAGCAGCTTGGCCAGGAGGGAAGGGGCTAATGAAAAACTGTTTTTT | CASSLARREGANEKLFF
. | TRBJ1-5 | . | TRBV12-3/TRBV12-4 | TGTGCCAGCAGGGATGGGACGTCCAATCAGCCCCAGCATTTT | CASRDGTSNQPQHF
few | TRBJ2-1 | TRBD2 | TRBV29-1 | TGCAGCGTTGAAACACGGGGTCGCGGGGGATATGAGCAGTTCTTC | CSVETRGRGGYEQFF
few | TRBJ2-7 | . | TRBV6-5 | TGTGCCAGCAGTCCCGATGAGGTGGTCCGCTACGAGCAGTACTTC | CASSPDEVVRYEQYF
many | TRBJ2-2 | TRBD1 | TRBV6-1 | TGTGCCAGCAGTTTCGACAGGGCGAACACCGGGGAGCTGTTTTTT | CASSFDRANTGELFF
few | TRBJ2-2 | . | TRBV5-1 | TGCGCCAGCAGCTTGGGGGACCTACCACTCACCGGGGAGCTGTTTTTT | CASSLGDLPLTGELFF
few | TRBJ2-3 | TRBD2 | TRBV24-1 | TGTGCCACCAGTGACGGACTAGCGGGGAGCACAGATACGCAGTATTTT | CATSDGLAGSTDTQYF
few | TRBJ1-2 | . | TRBV18 | TGTGCCAGCTCACCAAGCACAGGCCGCATTAACTATGGCTACACCTTC | CASSPSTGRINYGYTF
few | TRBJ2-7 | . | TRBV20-1 | TGCAGTGCTAGTAACAATCTCTACGAGCAGTACTTC | CSASNNLYEQYF
. | TRBJ2-5 | . | TRBV25-1 | TGTGCCAGCAGTGAAGGTAGCGACGAGACCCAGTACTTC | CASSEGSDETQYF
many | TRBJ2-3 | TRBD1 | TRBV24-1 | TGTGCCACCAGTGATTCCCTCTCGACAGGGTGGGCAGATACGCAGTATTTT | CATSDSLSTGWADTQYF
few | TRBJ1-6 | TRBD1 | TRBV28 | TGTGCCAGCAGTTTGGGGGACAGGGAGGGTACGTCCCTCCACTTT | CASSLGDREGTSLHF
many | TRBJ1-6 | . | TRBV28 | TGTGCCAGCGTGACGGGCAGCTCCTATAATTCACCCCTCCACTTT | CASVTGSSYNSPLHF
. | TRBJ2-2 | . | TRBV28 | TGTGCCAGCAGTTTATCTCCAGGGGCCACCGGGGAGCTGTTTTTT | CASSLSPGATGELFF
few | TRBJ1-3 | . | TRBV27 | TGTGCCAGCAGTTTATCGGGGGTCGGGAACACCATATATTTT | CASSLSGVGNTIYF
few | TRBJ2-6 | . | TRBV6-5 | TGTGCCAGCAGTTACACCGGTGGCTCTGGGGCCAACGTCCTGACTTTC | CASSYTGGSGANVLTF
. | TRBJ1-3 | . | TRBV12-3/TRBV12-4 | TGTGCCAGCAGCTGGGGGACGGACTCTGGAAACACCATATATTTT | CASSWGTDSGNTIYF
. | TRBJ1-6 | . | TRBV4-1 | TGCGCCAGCAGCCAGGGGGCCCGCAGCCCCCTTTCACCCCTCCACTTT | CASSQGARSPLSPLHF
few | TRBJ2-3 | . | TRBV5-6 | TGTGCCAGCAGCTTGGCTCGGCTAGGCTGGGCAGATACGCAGTATTTT | CASSLARLGWADTQYF
. | TRBJ2-2 | TRBD1 | TRBV12-3/TRBV12-4 | TGTGCCAGCAGTCTAATCAGGGGGCACGGGGAGCTGTTTTTT | CASSLIRGHGELFF
few | TRBJ1-1 | . | TRBV6-2/TRBV6-3 | TGTGCCAGCAGTTCAACAGGACTAATACCTATGAACACTGAAGCTTTCTTT | CASSSTGLIPMNTEAFF
. | TRBJ2-2 | . | TRBV3-1 | TGTGCCAGCAGCCAAGAAAGTTGGCCCGGGGAGCTGTTTTTT | CASSQESWPGELFF
. | TRBJ1-6 | . | TRBV4-3 | TGCGCCAGCAGCCAAGATGCGTATAATTCACCCCTCCACTTT | CASSQDAYNSPLHF